Listed here are 2 T cell receptor beta chains from one sample, sequenced in a study of CXCR3-negative and CXCR3-positive naive CD8 T cells. TRB cDNA libraries were made by UMI-labeled 5' RACE. TCRdb re-called the 5' RACE reads, yielding one record per CDR3 amino acid sequence without DNA. This sample contains over 45,000 distinct CDR3 sequences. The sequenced sample consisted of naive CXCR3- CD8+ T cells from blood. Subset given: CD45RO-CCR7+CD27+CD95- naive CD8+ T cells lacking CXCR3 (TNR3-). The receptor set was obtained from a human donor in good health. Some clones in this sample may be carry-over from other donors' samples.

The chain couples TRBV9 to TRBJ2-1; there is no DNA to check the TCRdb D call of TRBD2. The germline gives CDR1 SGDLS, CDR2 YYNGEE. CDR3 length: 14 amino acids. This chain's CDR3 is CASSVVGLAHEQFF.

V usage is TRBV18 and J usage is TRBJ1-6. The CDR3 covers 17 residues. The germline V gene has CDR1 KGHSH and CDR2 LQKENI. The CDR3 sequence is CASSHRRFEEGNSPLHF.